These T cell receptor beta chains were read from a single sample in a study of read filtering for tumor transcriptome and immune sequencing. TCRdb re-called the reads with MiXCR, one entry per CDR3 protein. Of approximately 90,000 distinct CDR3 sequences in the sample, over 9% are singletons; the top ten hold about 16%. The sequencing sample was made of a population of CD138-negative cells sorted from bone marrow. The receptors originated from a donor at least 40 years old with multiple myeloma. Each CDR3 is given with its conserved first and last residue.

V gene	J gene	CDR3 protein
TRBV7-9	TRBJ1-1	CASSLSGVTEAFF
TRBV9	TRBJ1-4	CASSVDRGGELFF
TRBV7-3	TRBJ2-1	CASSPSSGRDEQFF
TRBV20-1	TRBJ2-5	CSAGPLRAVEGGAQYF
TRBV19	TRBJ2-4	CASSIKLAKNIQYF
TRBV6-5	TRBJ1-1	CASGYSRQGDTEAFF
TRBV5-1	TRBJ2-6	CASSLDERGTSGANVLTF
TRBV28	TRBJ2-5	CASSQGTAKETQYF
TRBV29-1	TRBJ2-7	CSFRDSSYEQYF
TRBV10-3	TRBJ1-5	CAISSVSNRPQHF
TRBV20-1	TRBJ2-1	CSARGSGRDEQFF
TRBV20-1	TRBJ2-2	CSAPQTGSTGELFF
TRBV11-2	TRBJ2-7	CASKAVFGRSYEQYF
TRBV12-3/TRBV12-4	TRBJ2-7	CASSAGTFNEQYF
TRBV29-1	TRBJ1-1	CSFAGRAKTEASF
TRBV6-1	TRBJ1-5	CASSFLGLTPFNQPQHF
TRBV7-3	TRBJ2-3	CASSLGLAGMVDTQYF
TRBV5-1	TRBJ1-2	CASSLEPTGYYGYTF
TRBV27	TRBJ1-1	CASSLLGQGRTFF
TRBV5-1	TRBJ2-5	CASSLASPNQETQYF
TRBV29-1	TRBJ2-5	CSVGPGETQYF
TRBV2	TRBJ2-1	CASNPLYNEQFF
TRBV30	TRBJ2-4	CAWSWAKNIQYF
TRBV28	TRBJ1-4	CASKPNNGKLFF
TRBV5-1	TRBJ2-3	CASSLAESTDTQYF
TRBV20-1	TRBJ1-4	CSASGNARLNEKLFF
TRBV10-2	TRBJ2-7	CASSDLAGAYEQYF
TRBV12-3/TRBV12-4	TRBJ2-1	CASSRTPGLAGGDNEQFF
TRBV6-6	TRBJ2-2	CASRSRAGGEGGELFF
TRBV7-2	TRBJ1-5	CASRPRVGGKSNQPQHF
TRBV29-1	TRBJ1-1	CSVVMGSRAFF
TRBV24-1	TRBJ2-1	CATSDPGTSGQEQFF
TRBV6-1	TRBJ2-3	CASSVQGDRGDTQYF
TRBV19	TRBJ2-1	CASSIIWGTGSIGQFF
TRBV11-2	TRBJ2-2	CASSLDRIAGELFF
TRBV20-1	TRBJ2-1	CSANSMDSGRGGSSYNEQFF
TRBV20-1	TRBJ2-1	CSATAQGSGVGEQFF
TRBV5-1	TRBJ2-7	CASSLGPGDEQYF
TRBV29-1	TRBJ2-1	CSVEGLADNEQFF
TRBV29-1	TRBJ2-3	CSVQRAGASTDTQYF
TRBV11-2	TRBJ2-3	CASSPGEGRAGGPTGTQYF